This TCR beta chain was identified in a study of tumor and adjacent non-tumor tissue in lung cancer. Study-level information: The cohort had approximately 13 adenocarcinoma, 2 squamous cell and 1 small cell patients. Samples averaged roughly 4.4 million productive TCRbeta reads each. Broader study findings: Significantly higher TCR diversity was found in tumor than normal lung. Normal lung showed higher cumulative top 100 clone frequency than tumor.

The library came from three nested PCR rounds adapted from ARM-PCR protocols. TCRdb itself ran the multiplex PCR reads through MiXCR, one entry per CDR3 protein. The sample contains about 86,000 distinct CDR3 sequences, under 80% of which appear only once. The CDR3 has 14 amino acids. Germline CDR1 MNHEY, CDR2 SVGEGT. Trimming took 11 bases from V and 9 from J, leaving 23 bases between them. A note on this clonotype: The antigen remains unidentified.

This sample's RNA came from whole unsorted tissue. Distant lung tissue was collected more than 3 cm away from the tumor edge. Sequencing used distant non-tumor lung tissue. This TCR came from a woman aged 45-60 years with non-small cell lung cancer. The chain recombines TRBV6-2 or TRBV6-3 with TRBJ2-1, with a weak D call TRBD2 (5 bases). CDR3 sequence: CAAIYTEDASEQFF. CDR3 DNA: TGTGCCGCCATTTATACGGAGGACGCAAGTGAGCAGTTCTTC.